Listed below are T cell receptor beta chains from one sample, sequenced in a study of response to subunit inactivated influenza vaccine. TCRdb reanalysed the RT-PCR reads using MiXCR and keeps one entry per CDR3 protein. The profile covers approximately 680,000 distinct CDR3 sequences, with around 14% appearing a single time and roughly 11% taken by the ten largest. The sample was PBMCs from blood, taken 11 to 12 days after vaccination. These receptors were taken from a man in his forties or fifties who received an inactivated influenza vaccine. The CDR3 runs from the conserved cysteine through the conserved F or W. Each record gives: J gene, V gene, CDR3 protein.

>TRBJ2-5|TRBV12-3/TRBV12-4
CASSPQRDPQKTQYF
>TRBJ2-1|TRBV6-1
CASRRTSGRTSSYNEQFF
>TRBJ1-3|TRBV3-1
CASSQDPSGNTIYF
>TRBJ1-1|TRBV20-1
CTRDQNTEAFF
>TRBJ2-2|TRBV4-3
CASSQGWGVGTGELFF
>TRBJ1-1|TRBV12-3/TRBV12-4
CASTLGGEAFF
>TRBJ1-2|TRBV20-1
CSARDRKQDSPHYGYTF
>TRBJ1-4|TRBV5-1
CASSLGDANEKLFF
>TRBJ2-2|TRBV4-3
CASSHLTGLVSGELFF
>TRBJ2-1|TRBV18
CASSPLSSGSSNEQFF
>TRBJ2-1|TRBV2
CASRLPPGLAGAKSSYNEQFF
>TRBJ2-4|TRBV4-3
CASSQALDGTPQYF
>TRBJ2-7|TRBV6-2/TRBV6-3
CASSYSPWQNSYEQYF
>TRBJ1-2|TRBV3-1
CASSIRTGSYGYTF
>TRBJ1-5|TRBV30
CAWSPGQGRFQPQHF
>TRBJ2-1|TRBV10-3
CAIRSGGAVYEQFF
>TRBJ2-3|TRBV20-1
CSGGPLTGVGDTQYF
>TRBJ1-5|TRBV4-1
CASSQDFPTSYQPQHF
>TRBJ2-7|TRBV29-1
CSVEGTSGNPYEQYF
>TRBJ2-3|TRBV12-3/TRBV12-4
CASSFGGGGTSTDTQYF